Ten or more counts support the clone carrying this T cell receptor (beta chain). These data belong to a study of patients and donors after allogeneic stem cell transplantation. Each CDR3 protein is one row after TCRdb ran MiXCR on the RT-PCR reads. The sample lists about 960,000 distinct CDR3 sequences, approximately 18% occurring once. The source material was blood, either unsorted or a sorted T cell fraction (not recorded which). The receptor comes from a human donor who was either an allogeneic HSCT recipient or a stem cell or donor lymphocyte infusion donor (not recorded which). It is not recorded whose cells these are; they may come from a transplant donor.

The CDR3 coding sequence is TGCAGTGCTAGAGAACCGGGACAGGGTAGCTATGGCTACACCTTC. It translates to CSAREPGQGSYGYTF. The chain is built from TRBV20-1 and TRBJ1-2; TRBD1 matches at 9 bases. The V gene's germline CDR1 is DFQATT and CDR2 SNEGSKA (reference sequence). Trimming cost V 0 bases and J 4 bases; bases outside gene matches: 6. The CDR3 length is 15 residues.